The 3 T cell receptor beta chains below were found in one sample sequenced in a study of blood T cell repertoires in COVID-19. Method: immunoSEQ multiplex PCR; TCRdb's copy keeps in-frame clones and lacks some. The sample contains approximately 82,000 clones, around 83% of which appear only once. Sequenced material: peripheral blood. The origin of the receptors is a woman aged 55-70 years with acute or convalescent COVID-19.

The chain carries TRBV19 and TRBJ2-7; D is unclear. The CDR3 extends over 13 amino acids. The V and J ends lost 3 bases and 0 bases respectively, with 6 bases between them. The V gene's germline CDR1 is LNHDA and CDR2 SQIVND (reference sequence). CDR3 sequence: CASSIPNSYEQYF. CDR3 nucleotides: TGTGCCAGTAGTATCCCCAACTCCTACGAGCAGTACTTC.

This clone came up once. In DNA form, the CDR3 reads TGTGCCAGCAGCCGTAGCGGGAGCGCGGGTGTGGACGAGCAGTACTTC. It is translated as CASSRSGSAGVDEQYF. The chain employs TRBV11-2 and TRBJ2-7; 9 bases agree with TRBD2. This CDR3 comprises 16 residues. CDR1 and CDR2 (germline): SGHAT, FQNNGV. V trimming: 5 bases; J trimming: 5 bases; junction bases outside the gene matches: 13.

CDR3 sequence reads: CATSDPGQGPHGYTF. As DNA, the CDR3 is TGTGCCACCAGTGACCCTGGACAGGGCCCACATGGCTACACCTTC. The rearrangement uses TRBV24-1 and TRBJ1-2, with TRBD1 matching 8 bases. Per the germline V gene, CDR1 is KGHDR and CDR2 is SFDVKD. The J segment lost 6 bases and the V segment lost 4 bases, leaving 9 bases of the junction unmatched. CDR3 length equals 15 residues.